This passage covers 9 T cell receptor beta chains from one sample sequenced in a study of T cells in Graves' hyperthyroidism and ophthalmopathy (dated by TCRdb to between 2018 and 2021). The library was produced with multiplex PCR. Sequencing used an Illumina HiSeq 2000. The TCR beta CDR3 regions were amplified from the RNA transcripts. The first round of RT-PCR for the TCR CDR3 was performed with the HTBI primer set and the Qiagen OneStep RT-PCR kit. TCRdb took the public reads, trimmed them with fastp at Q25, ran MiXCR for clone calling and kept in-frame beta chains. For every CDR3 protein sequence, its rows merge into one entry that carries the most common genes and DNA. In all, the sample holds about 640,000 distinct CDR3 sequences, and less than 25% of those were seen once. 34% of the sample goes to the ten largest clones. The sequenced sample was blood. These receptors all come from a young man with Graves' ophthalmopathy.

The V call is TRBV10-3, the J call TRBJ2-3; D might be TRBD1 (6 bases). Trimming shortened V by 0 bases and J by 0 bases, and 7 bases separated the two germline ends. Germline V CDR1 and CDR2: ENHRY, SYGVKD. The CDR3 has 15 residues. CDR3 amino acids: CAISESTGSTDTQYF. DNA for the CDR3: TGTGCCATCAGTGAGTCGACAGGAAGCACAGATACGCAGTATTTT.

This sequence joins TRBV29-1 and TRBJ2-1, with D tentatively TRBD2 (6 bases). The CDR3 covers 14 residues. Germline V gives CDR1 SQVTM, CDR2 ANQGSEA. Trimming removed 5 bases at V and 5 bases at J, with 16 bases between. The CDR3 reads CSVLRDSANNEQFF. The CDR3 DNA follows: TGCAGCGTTCTCCGGGACTCGGCCAACAATGAGCAGTTCTTC.

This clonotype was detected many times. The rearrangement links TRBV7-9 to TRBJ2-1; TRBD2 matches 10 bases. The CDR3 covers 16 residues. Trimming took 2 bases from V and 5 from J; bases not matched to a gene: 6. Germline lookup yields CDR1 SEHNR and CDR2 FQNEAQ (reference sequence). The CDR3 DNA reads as TGTGCCAGCAGCTTAACAGGACTAGCGGATAACAATGAGCAGTTCTTC. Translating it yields CASSLTGLADNNEQFF.

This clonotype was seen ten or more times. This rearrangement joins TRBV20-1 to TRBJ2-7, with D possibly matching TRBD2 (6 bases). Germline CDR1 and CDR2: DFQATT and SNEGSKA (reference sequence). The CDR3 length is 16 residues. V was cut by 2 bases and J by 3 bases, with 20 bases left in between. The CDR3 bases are TGCAGTGCTAGACCATCCAGGGCGGGGATTGGCTACGAGCAGTACTTC. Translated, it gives CSARPSRAGIGYEQYF.

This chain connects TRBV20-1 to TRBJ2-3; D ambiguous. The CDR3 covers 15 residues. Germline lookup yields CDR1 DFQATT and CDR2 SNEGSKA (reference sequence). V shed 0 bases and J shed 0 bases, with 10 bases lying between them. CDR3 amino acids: CSARDPSGSTDTQYF. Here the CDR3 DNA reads TGCAGTGCTAGAGACCCCTCCGGCAGCACAGATACGCAGTATTTT.

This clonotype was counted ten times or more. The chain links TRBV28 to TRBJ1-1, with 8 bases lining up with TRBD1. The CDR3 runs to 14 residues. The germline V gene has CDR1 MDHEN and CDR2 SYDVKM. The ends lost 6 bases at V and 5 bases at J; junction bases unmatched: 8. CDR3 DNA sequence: TGTGCCAGCAGCCTCGGACAGGGACGGACTGAAGCTTTCTTT. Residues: CASSLGQGRTEAFF.

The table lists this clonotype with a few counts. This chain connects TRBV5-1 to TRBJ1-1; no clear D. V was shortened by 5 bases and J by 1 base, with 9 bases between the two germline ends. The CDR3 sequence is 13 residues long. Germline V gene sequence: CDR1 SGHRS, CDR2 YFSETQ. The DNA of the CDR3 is TGCGCCAGCAGGATAGGTGGGAACACTGAAGCTTTCTTT. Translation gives CASRIGGNTEAFF.

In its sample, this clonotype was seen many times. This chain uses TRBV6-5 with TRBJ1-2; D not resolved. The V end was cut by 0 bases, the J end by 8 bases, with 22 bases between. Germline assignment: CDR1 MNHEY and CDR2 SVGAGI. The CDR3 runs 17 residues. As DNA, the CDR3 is TGTGCCAGCAGTTACTCGATGGGGATTATGGGCGGCCGCGGCTACACCTTC. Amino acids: CASSYSMGIMGGRGYTF.

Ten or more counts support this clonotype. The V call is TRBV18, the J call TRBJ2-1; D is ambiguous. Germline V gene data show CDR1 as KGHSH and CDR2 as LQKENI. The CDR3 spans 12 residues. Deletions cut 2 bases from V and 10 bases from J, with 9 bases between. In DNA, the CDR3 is TGTGCCAGCTCACCATTTTGGCAGGAGCAGTTCTTC. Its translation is CASSPFWQEQFF.